The 17 T cell receptor beta chains listed next were all sequenced from one sample in a study of a mutant IDH1 vaccine in newly diagnosed glioma. Time point specified: week 5, during vaccination. Mutant IDH1 20-mer peptide, at 300 ug, made up each vaccine dose, with topical imiquimod. No antigens are known for them. Method: immunoSEQ multiplex PCR; TCRdb's copy keeps in-frame clones and lacks some. Among some 38,000 clones listed, approximately 80% were seen once. The specimen comprised PBMCs, sampled from a glioma patient whose treatment included an IDH1 peptide vaccine. The receptors originated from a man aged 35 to 55 with glioma.

This chain uses TRBV5-1 with TRBJ2-2, with D hard to call. This CDR3 contains 12 residues. V was trimmed by 0 bases and J by 6 bases, leaving 3 bases between them. The germline CDR1 and CDR2 sequences are SGHRS and YFSETQ. CDR3 sequence (DNA): TGCGCCAGCAGCTTGGACGCCGGGGAGCTGTTTTTT. Translated: CASSLDAGELFF. The variable domain in full, with the rest retrieved from reference TRBV5-1 and TRBJ2-2, is KAGVTQTPRYLIKTRGQQVTLSCSPISGHRSVSWYQQTPGQGLQFLFEYFSETQRNKGNFPGRFSGRQFSNSRSEMNVSTLELGDSALYLCASSLDAGELFFGEGSRLTVL.

The gene calls are TRBV6-6 and TRBJ1-5; D unresolved. Trimming cost V 4 bases and J 8 bases, with 12 bases left between them. The CDR3 is 13 residues long. Germline V gene lookup returns CDR1 MNHNY and CDR2 SVGAGI (reference sequence). CDR3 in DNA: TGTGCCAGCAGTTTCGACAAACAGAAGCCCCAGCATTTT. Translation: CASSFDKQKPQHF.

This clone was seen more than once but under ten times. The chain recombines TRBV19 with TRBJ1-2; D is unclear. V lost 10 bases and J 4 bases, leaving 7 bases between the germline ends. Germline loops: CDR1 LNHDA, CDR2 SQIVND (reference sequence). The CDR3 consists of 10 residues. The CDR3 bases are TGTGCCATAAAGATCTATGGCTACACCTTC. It specifies CAIKIYGYTF.

The V and J genes are TRBV19 and TRBJ2-1, with 7 positions matching TRBD1. CDR3 size: 16 residues. Germline V gives CDR1 LNHDA, CDR2 SQIVND (reference sequence). V shed 5 bases, J shed 7 bases, and the junction held 14 bases outside the gene matches. The CDR3 loop reads CASSYRQGPAVNEQFF. In DNA, the CDR3 is TGTGCCAGTAGTTACCGACAGGGCCCCGCGGTTAATGAGCAGTTCTTC. The variable domain in full, with the rest retrieved from reference TRBV19 and TRBJ2-1, is DGGITQSPKYLFRKEGQNVTLSCEQNLNHDAMYWYRQDPGQGLRLIYYSQIVNDFQKGDIAEGYSVSREKKESFPLTVTSAQKNPTAFYLCASSYRQGPAVNEQFFGPGTRLTVL.

V and J are TRBV30 and TRBJ1-3, with 7 bases that match TRBD1. The CDR3 is 15 amino acids. V gave up 5 bases and J gave up 9 bases; unmatched junction bases: 16. The germline CDR1 and CDR2 sequences are GTSNPN and SVGIG (reference sequence). The CDR3 region is CAWGGTAELWGTIYF. The CDR3 bases are TGTGCCTGGGGGGGGACAGCCGAACTTTGGGGCACCATATATTTT.

The J gene is TRBJ1-3, the V gene TRBV4-1, with D possibly TRBD1 on 6 matching bases. Trimming pared 1 base from V and 0 bases from J, leaving 10 bases between. The CDR3 sequence is 16 residues long. The germline V gene has CDR1 MGHRA and CDR2 YSYEKL. CDR3 residues: CASSQGEGVSGNTIYF. The DNA of the CDR3 is TGCGCCAGCAGCCAAGGGGAGGGGGTCTCTGGAAACACCATATATTTT.

In this sample, this clone turned up a few times. The chain has TRBV7-8 and TRBJ1-3; D uncertain. Trimming cost V 5 bases and J 6 bases, with 11 bases left between them. This CDR3 spans 13 amino acids. The germline gives CDR1 SGHVS, CDR2 FQNEAQ. CDR3 sequence: CASSRESLNTIYF. The CDR3 region has the DNA TGTGCCAGCAGCCGGGAAAGTCTAAACACCATATATTTT.

The chain carries TRBV2 and TRBJ2-5; possibly TRBD1 for D (6 bases). Germline lookup yields CDR1 SNHLY and CDR2 FYNNEI. V was cut by 7 bases and J by 0 bases, with 18 bases left in between. The CDR3 extends over 16 amino acids. CDR3 sequence reads: CASIGEDRWYQETQYF. The DNA for the CDR3 is TGTGCCAGCATCGGTGAGGACAGATGGTACCAAGAGACCCAGTACTTC.

V usage is TRBV30 and J usage is TRBJ2-3, with 11 nucleotides matching TRBD2. There are 14 residues in the CDR3. V lost 4 bases and J lost 6; bases outside the gene matches: 6. Germline V gene lookup returns CDR1 GTSNPN and CDR2 SVGIG (reference sequence). The CDR3 coding sequence is TGTGCCTGGACTCTAGCGGGGGGTGTGGATACGCAGTATTTT. This encodes CAWTLAGGVDTQYF.

The gene calls are TRBV19 and TRBJ1-4; D is unresolved. The CDR3 totals 15 residues. Trimming left V 9 bases short and J 1 base short, with 15 bases between. The germline V gene has CDR1 LNHDA and CDR2 SQIVND (reference sequence). The CDR3 loop reads CARTPSFVTNEKLFF. The CDR3 coding sequence is TGTGCCAGGACCCCGTCGTTTGTAACTAATGAAAAACTGTTTTTT.

The genes are TRBV5-1 and TRBJ1-6, with 10 bases lining up with TRBD1. The J segment lost 8 bases and the V segment lost 0 bases, leaving 2 bases of the junction unmatched. The germline V gene has CDR1 SGHRS and CDR2 YFSETQ. This CDR3 has 15 amino acids. DNA of the CDR3: TGCGCCAGCAGCTTGGTCGGGACAGGGGATTCACCCCTCCACTTT. Protein sequence: CASSLVGTGDSPLHF. The complete variable domain, with remaining parts taken from reference TRBV5-1 and TRBJ1-6, reads KAGVTQTPRYLIKTRGQQVTLSCSPISGHRSVSWYQQTPGQGLQFLFEYFSETQRNKGNFPGRFSGRQFSNSRSEMNVSTLELGDSALYLCASSLVGTGDSPLHFGNGTRLTVT.

The chain employs TRBV6-5 and TRBJ1-1, with no clear D. The ends were cut back, 2 bases at V and 7 bases at J, with 17 bases in the middle. Per the germline V gene, CDR1 is MNHEY and CDR2 is SVGAGI. The CDR3 is made up of 15 amino acids. The CDR3 DNA follows: TGTGCCAGCAGTTACCGAACTCCTTACAGAAGTGAAGCTTTCTTT. Encoded protein: CASSYRTPYRSEAFF.

This clone has just one count. V and J are TRBV4-2 and TRBJ2-5, with a weak D call TRBD2 (7 bases). V lost 0 bases and J 5 bases, leaving 19 bases between the germline ends. Germline CDR1 reads LGHNA; CDR2 reads YNFKEQ. The CDR3 is 17 amino acids. The CDR3 DNA is TGTGCCAGCAGCCAAGATCTCCCCGGGGGGCCGAGGGAGACCCAGTACTTC. Protein: CASSQDLPGGPRETQYF.

The chain links TRBV30 to TRBJ2-1; 12 bases align to TRBD2. This CDR3 is built from 15 residues. Germline loops: CDR1 GTSNPN, CDR2 SVGIG (reference sequence). V trimming: 4 bases; J trimming: 10 bases; junction bases outside the gene matches: 11. The CDR3 region has the DNA TGTGCCTGGAACGCCTCTAGCGGGGGGGCTGAGGAGCAGTTCTTC. Translating it yields CAWNASSGGAEEQFF.

The chain combines TRBV5-1 with TRBJ1-1; 8 bases are shared with TRBD1. This CDR3 comprises 15 residues. Trimming at V came to 0 bases and at J to 1 base, leaving 2 bases not matched to a gene. Germline V gene lookup returns CDR1 SGHRS and CDR2 YFSETQ. CDR3 DNA: TGCGCCAGCAGCTTGGATGGACAGGGGAACACTGAAGCTTTCTTT. Protein product: CASSLDGQGNTEAFF.

This sequence joins TRBV5-4 and TRBJ2-2; 8 bases align to TRBD2. CDR1 is SGHNT and CDR2 is YYREEE in the germline V gene (reference sequence). The CDR3 has 15 amino acids. Trimming took 4 bases from V and 6 from J; bases not matched to a gene: 8. The CDR3 bases are TGTGCCAGCAGCAGAGGGACTAGTTTCTCCGGGGAGCTGTTTTTT. This gives the protein CASSRGTSFSGELFF.

This chain links TRBV14 with TRBJ1-2; a weak D match, TRBD1 (5 bases). The germline CDR1 and CDR2 sequences are SGHDN and FVKESK. This CDR3 has 13 residues. V lost 4 bases and J 8 bases, leaving 14 bases between the germline ends. CDR3 in amino acids: CASSRDQGFGYTF. The CDR3 DNA follows: TGTGCCAGCAGCCGAGACCAGGGATTCGGCTACACCTTC.